The present T cell receptor (beta chain) was sequenced within a study of early T cells in non-severe SARS-CoV-2 infection. Study overall: Bulk RNA from unsorted whole blood was sequenced; chains were unpaired.

Per germline, CDR1 SGHTA and CDR2 FQGTGA. The germline V and J ends were trimmed by 5 bases and 4 bases, with 12 bases remaining between them. This CDR3 is built from 14 residues. Points from the study as a whole: Anti-spike CD8 specificities were favored by VDJdb matching, whose results missed private and CD4 specificities.

Each cDNA molecule carried a unique molecular identifier. TCRdb independently ran MiXCR on the 5' RACE reads; one entry per CDR3 protein. The sample lists approximately 81,000 distinct CDR3 sequences; under 15% were seen once. A few counts support this clonotype. Its antigen remains unidentified. The chain couples TRBV7-3 to TRBJ1-3, with D unresolved. This TCR was recovered from an adult who was a healthcare worker with PCR-confirmed SARS-CoV-2 infection or an uninfected control (not recorded which). The material sequenced was whole blood. The CDR3 DNA sequence: TGTGCCAGCAGCCCCGACGGATCAGGAAACACCATATATTTT. The encoded protein is CASSPDGSGNTIYF.